What follows are 2 T cell receptor beta chains derived from one specimen sequenced in a study of control samples from healthy donors and cancer patients. TCRdb's table, derived via immunoSEQ multiplex PCR, lists solely in-frame clones and lacks some. The sample has 150,000 to 200,000 clones; 91% are singletons. Sequencing input: blood. These receptors originate from a woman under 40 in good health.

The V call is TRBV10-1, the J call TRBJ2-1; D is unclear. From germline, CDR1 is WNHNN and CDR2 SYGVQD (reference sequence). V shed 0 bases and J shed 0 bases, with 6 bases lying between them. The CDR3 contains 15 residues. The CDR3 sequence: CASSESGSSYNEQFF. The CDR3 nucleotides read TGCGCCAGCAGTGAGTCAGGAAGCTCCTACAATGAGCAGTTCTTC.

V and J are TRBV5-1 and TRBJ1-1; D may be TRBD1 (5 bases). The CDR3 is 15 residues long. V was pared by 0 bases and J by 0 bases, with 9 bases between. CDR1 is SGHRS and CDR2 is YFSETQ in the germline V gene. Here the CDR3 DNA reads TGCGCCAGCAGCTTGGTTGGGGGATTGAACACTGAAGCTTTCTTT. It is translated as CASSLVGGLNTEAFF.